This TCR beta chain was captured by sequencing in a study of blood T cell repertoires in COVID-19. Turning to the study itself: The samples span acute and convalescent COVID-19 from the United States, Italy and Spain. T cells, B-cell-depleted T cells, or PBMCs provided the cDNA or gDNA that served as material.

In the original analysis: Amplified reference gene primers provided the basis for estimating nucleated cell counts. Profiled with immunoSEQ multiplex PCR; TCRdb holds only in-frame clones, not every one. The V and J calls and the clone size are those of that table, but D and trimming were determined from the DNA. Among roughly 90,000 clones listed, 75% to 90% were seen once. The V segment lost 2 bases and the J segment 1 base; nucleotides outside the gene matches: 4. Germline loops: CDR1 SEHNR, CDR2 FQNEAQ (reference sequence). This CDR3 comprises 17 residues. This sequence joins TRBV7-9 and TRBJ2-3; TRBD2 matches 12 bases. This TCR was sampled from a woman aged 80 or over with active or convalescent COVID-19. The sample taken for sequencing was peripheral blood. The CDR3 here is CASSLKASGRGTDTQYF. CDR3 sequence (DNA): TGTGCCAGCAGCTTAAAGGCTAGCGGGAGGGGCACAGATACGCAGTATTTT.